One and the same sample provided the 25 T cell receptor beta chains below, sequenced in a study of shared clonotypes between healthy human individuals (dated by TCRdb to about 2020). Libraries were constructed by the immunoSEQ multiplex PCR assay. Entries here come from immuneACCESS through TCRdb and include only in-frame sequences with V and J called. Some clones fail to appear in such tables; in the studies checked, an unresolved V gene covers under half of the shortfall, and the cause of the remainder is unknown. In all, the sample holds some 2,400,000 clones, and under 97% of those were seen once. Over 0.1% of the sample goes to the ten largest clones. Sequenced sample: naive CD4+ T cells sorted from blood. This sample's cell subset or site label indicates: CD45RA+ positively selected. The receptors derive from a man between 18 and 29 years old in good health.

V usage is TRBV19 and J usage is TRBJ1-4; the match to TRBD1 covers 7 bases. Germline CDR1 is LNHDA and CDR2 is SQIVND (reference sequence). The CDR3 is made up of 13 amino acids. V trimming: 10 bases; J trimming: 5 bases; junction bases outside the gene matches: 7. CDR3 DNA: TGTGCCACCTCGGGACAGACAAATGAAAAACTGTTTTTT. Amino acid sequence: CATSGQTNEKLFF.

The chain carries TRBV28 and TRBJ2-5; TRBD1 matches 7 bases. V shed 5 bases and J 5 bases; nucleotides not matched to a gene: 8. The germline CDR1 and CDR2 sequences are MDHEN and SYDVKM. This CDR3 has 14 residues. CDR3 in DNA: TGTGCCAGCAGTCCCCGACAGGGCGCGGAGACCCAGTACTTC. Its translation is CASSPRQGAETQYF.

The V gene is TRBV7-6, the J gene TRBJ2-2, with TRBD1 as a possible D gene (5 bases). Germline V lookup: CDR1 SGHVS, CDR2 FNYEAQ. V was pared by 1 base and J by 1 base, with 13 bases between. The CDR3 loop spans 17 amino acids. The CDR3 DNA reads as TGTGCCAGCAGCTTAGAGGTCAGGGTCGGGAACACCGGGGAGCTGTTTTTT. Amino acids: CASSLEVRVGNTGELFF.

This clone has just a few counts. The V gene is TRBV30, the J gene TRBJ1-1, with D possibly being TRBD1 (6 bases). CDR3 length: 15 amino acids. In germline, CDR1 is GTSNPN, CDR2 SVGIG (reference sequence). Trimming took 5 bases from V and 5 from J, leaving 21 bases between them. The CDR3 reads CAWDGGAGPGTEAFF. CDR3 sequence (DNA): TGTGCCTGGGACGGGGGGGCAGGGCCAGGGACTGAAGCTTTCTTT.

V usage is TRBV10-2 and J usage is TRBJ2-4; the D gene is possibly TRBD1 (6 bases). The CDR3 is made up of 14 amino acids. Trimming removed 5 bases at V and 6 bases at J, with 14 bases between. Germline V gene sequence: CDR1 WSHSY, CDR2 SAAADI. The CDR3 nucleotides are TGCGCCAGCAGTCCCGGGACACCGGGAAACATTCAGTACTTC. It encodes CASSPGTPGNIQYF.

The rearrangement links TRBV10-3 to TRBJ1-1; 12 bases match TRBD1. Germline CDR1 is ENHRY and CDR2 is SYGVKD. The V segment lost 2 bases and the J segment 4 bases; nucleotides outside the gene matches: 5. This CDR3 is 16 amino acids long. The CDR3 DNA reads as TGTGCCATCAGTGAGGGGACAGGGGGCGGGAGCACTGAAGCTTTCTTT. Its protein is CAISEGTGGGSTEAFF.

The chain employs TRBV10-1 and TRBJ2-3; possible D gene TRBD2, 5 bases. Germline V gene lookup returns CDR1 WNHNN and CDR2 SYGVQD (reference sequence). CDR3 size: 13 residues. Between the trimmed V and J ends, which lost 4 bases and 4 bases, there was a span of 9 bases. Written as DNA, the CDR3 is TGCGCCAGCAGTGCGAGGCGGGCAGATACGCAGTATTTT. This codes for CASSARRADTQYF.

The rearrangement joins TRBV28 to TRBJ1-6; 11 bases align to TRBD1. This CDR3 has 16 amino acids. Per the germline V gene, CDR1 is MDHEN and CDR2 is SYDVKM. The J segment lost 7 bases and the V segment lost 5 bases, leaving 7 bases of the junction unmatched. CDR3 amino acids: CASSPPGQGVNSPLHF. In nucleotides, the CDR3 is TGTGCCAGCAGTCCCCCGGGACAGGGGGTCAATTCACCCCTCCACTTT.

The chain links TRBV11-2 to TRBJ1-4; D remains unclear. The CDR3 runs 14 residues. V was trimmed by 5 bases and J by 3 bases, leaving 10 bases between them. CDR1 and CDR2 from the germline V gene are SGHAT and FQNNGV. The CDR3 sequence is CASSPRRSNEKLFF. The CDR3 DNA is TGTGCCAGCAGCCCCCGGCGTTCTAATGAAAAACTGTTTTTT.

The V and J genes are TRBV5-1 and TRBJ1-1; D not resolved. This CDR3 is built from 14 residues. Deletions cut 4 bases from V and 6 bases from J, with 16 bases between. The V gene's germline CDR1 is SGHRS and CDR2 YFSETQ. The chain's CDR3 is CASSTEAGSAEAFF. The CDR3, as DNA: TGCGCCAGCAGCACCGAGGCGGGATCGGCTGAAGCTTTCTTT.

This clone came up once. The CDR3 reads CASSSDRGLTYEQYF. The CDR3 nucleotides are TGTGCCAGCAGTTCTGACAGGGGCCTTACCTACGAGCAGTACTTC. The rearrangement links TRBV2 to TRBJ2-7; the match to TRBD1 covers 8 bases. CDR3 length: 15 amino acids. J gave up 2 bases and V 5 bases, and 8 bases lay outside the gene matches. Per the germline V gene, CDR1 is SNHLY and CDR2 is FYNNEI.

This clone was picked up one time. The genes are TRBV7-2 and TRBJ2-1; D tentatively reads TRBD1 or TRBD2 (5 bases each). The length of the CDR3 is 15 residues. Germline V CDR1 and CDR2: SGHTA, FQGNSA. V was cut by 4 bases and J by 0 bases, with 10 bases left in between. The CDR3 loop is CASSSGDASYNEQFF. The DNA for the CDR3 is TGTGCCAGCAGCTCCGGGGACGCCTCCTACAATGAGCAGTTCTTC. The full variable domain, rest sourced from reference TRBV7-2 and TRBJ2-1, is GAGVSQSPSNKVTEKGKDVELRCDPISGHTALYWYRQSLGQGLEFLIYFQGNSAPDKSGLPSDRFSAERTGGSVSTLTIQRTQQEDSAVYLCASSSGDASYNEQFFGPGTRLTVL.

The chain's CDR3 is CASSVVGTSGNTIYF. The DNA of the CDR3 is TGTGCCAGCAGCGTAGTAGGGACCTCTGGAAACACCATATATTTT. V and J are TRBV9 and TRBJ1-3, with D maybe TRBD1 (5 bases). This CDR3 is 15 amino acids long. V dropped 0 bases and J dropped 0 bases, with 7 bases sitting between them. Per germline, CDR1 SGDLS and CDR2 YYNGEE.

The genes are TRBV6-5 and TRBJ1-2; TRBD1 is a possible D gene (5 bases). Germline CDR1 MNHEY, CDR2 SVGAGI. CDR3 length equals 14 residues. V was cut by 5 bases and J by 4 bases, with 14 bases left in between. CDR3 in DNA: TGTGCCAGCAGTCGCTCGGGGGTTGGCTATGGCTACACCTTC. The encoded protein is CASSRSGVGYGYTF.

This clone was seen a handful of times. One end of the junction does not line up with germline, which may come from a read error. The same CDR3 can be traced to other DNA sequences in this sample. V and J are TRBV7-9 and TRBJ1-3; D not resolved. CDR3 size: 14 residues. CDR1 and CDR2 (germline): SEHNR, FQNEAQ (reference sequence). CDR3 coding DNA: TGTGCCAGCAGCCTAGCAGGAGGGGGAAACACCATATATTTT. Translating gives CASSLAGGGNTIYF.

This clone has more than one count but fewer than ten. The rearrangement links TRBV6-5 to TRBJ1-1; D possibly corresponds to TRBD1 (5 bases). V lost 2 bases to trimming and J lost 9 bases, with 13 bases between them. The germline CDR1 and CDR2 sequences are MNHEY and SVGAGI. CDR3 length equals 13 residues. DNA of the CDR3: TGTGCCAGCAGTTACCCGGGGACGGAGAAAGCTTTCTTT. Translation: CASSYPGTEKAFF.

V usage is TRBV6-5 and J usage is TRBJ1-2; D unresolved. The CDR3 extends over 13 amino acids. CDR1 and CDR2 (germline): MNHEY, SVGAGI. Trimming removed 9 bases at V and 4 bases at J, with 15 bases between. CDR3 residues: CASKRGGGYGYTF. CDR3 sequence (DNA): TGTGCCAGTAAACGTGGCGGAGGCTATGGCTACACCTTC.

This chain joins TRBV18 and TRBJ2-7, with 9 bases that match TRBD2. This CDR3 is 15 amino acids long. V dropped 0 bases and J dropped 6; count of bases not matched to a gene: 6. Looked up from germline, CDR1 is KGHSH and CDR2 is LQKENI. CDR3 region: CASSPPGAGGSEQYF. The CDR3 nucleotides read TGTGCCAGCTCACCACCTGGAGCGGGGGGATCCGAGCAGTACTTC. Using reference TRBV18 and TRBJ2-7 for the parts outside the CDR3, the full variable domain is NAGVMQNPRHLVRRRGQEARLRCSPMKGHSHVYWYRQLPEEGLKFMVYLQKENIIDESGMPKERFSAEFPKEGPSILRIQQVVRGDSAAYFCASSPPGAGGSEQYFGPGTRLTVT.

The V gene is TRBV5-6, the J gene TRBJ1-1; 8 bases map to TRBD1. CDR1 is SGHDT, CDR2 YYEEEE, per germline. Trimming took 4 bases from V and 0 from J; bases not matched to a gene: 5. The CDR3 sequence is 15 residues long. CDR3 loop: CASSPDRGMNTEAFF. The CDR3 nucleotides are TGTGCCAGCAGCCCTGACAGGGGAATGAACACTGAAGCTTTCTTT.

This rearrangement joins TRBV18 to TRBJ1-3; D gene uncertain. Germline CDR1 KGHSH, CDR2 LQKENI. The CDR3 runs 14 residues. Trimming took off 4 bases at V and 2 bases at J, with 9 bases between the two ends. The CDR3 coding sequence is TGTGCCAGCTCACTTAGGGATGCTGGAAACACCATATATTTT. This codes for CASSLRDAGNTIYF.

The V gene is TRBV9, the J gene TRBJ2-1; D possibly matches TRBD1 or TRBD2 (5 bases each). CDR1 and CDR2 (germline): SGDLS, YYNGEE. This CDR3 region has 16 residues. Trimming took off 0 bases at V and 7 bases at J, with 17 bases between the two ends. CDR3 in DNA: TGTGCCAGCAGCGTAGGGGGGACCGGACTGGGGAATGAGCAGTTCTTC. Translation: CASSVGGTGLGNEQFF.

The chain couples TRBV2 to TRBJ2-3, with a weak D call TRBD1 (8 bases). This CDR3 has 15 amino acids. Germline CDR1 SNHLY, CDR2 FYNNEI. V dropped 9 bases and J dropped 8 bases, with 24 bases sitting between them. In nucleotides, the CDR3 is TGTGCCAGTTTACAATCCTCGGGAGGACAGGGTACGCAGTATTTT. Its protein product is CASLQSSGGQGTQYF. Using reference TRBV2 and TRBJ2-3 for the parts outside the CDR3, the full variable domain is EPEVTQTPSHQVTQMGQEVILRCVPISNHLYFYWYRQILGQKVEFLVSFYNNEISEKSEIFDDQFSVERPDGSNFTLKIRSTKLEDSAMYFCASLQSSGGQGTQYFGPGTRLTVL.

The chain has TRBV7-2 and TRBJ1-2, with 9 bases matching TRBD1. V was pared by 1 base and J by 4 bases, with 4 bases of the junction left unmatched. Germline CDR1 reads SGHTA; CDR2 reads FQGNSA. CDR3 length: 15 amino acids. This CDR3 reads CASSLGQGVTYGYTF. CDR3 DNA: TGTGCCAGCAGCTTAGGACAGGGGGTTACCTATGGCTACACCTTC. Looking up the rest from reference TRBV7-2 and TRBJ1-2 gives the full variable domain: GAGVSQSPSNKVTEKGKDVELRCDPISGHTALYWYRQSLGQGLEFLIYFQGNSAPDKSGLPSDRFSAERTGGSVSTLTIQRTQQEDSAVYLCASSLGQGVTYGYTFGSGTRLTVV.

The CDR3 DNA reads TGTGCCAGCTCACCACAGGTAGGGATCACTGAAGCTTTCTTT. This codes for CASSPQVGITEAFF. The V and J genes are TRBV18 and TRBJ1-1; D is unclear. CDR1 KGHSH and CDR2 LQKENI come from the germline V gene. The CDR3 contains 14 residues. V shed 1 base and J shed 4 bases, with 10 bases lying between them.

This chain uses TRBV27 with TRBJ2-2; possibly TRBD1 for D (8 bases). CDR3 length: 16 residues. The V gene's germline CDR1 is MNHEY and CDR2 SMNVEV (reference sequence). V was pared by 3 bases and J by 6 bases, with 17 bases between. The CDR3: CASSFLTGGGAGELFF. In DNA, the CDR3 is TGTGCCAGCAGTTTTTTAACAGGGGGAGGGGCCGGGGAGCTGTTTTTT.